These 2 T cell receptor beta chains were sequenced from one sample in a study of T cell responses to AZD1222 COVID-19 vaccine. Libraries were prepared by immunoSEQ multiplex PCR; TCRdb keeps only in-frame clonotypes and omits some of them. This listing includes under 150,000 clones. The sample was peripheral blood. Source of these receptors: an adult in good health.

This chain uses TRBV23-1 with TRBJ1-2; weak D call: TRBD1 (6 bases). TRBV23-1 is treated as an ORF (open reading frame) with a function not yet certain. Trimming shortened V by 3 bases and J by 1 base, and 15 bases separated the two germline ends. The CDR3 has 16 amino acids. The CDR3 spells CASSQDSRFLNYGYTF. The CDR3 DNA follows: TGCGCCAGCAGTCAGGACAGCCGCTTTCTTAACTATGGCTACACCTTC.

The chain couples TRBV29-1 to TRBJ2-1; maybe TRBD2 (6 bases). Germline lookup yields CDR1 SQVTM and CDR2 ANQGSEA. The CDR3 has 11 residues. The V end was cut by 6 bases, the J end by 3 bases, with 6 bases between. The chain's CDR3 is CSVGGYNEQFF. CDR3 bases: TGCAGCGTGGGGGGCTACAATGAGCAGTTCTTC.